These 21 T cell receptor beta chains originate from one sample sequenced in a study of T cell responses to AZD1222 COVID-19 vaccine. Here immunoSEQ multiplex PCR was the method, and the copy in TCRdb shows in-frame clones only, minus some. The data contain over 40,000 clones, 75% to 85% of them seen just once; the ten biggest clones take up around 52%. This material consisted of peripheral blood, taken on day 0 of AZD1222 vaccination. The receptors here all came from an adult in good health.

This sequence joins TRBV5-4 and TRBJ2-3; perhaps TRBD2 as D (6 bases). The germline V gene has CDR1 SGHNT and CDR2 YYREEE (reference sequence). CDR3 length: 16 residues. The V and J ends lost 4 bases and 0 bases respectively, with 15 bases between them. CDR3 bases: TGTGCCAGCAGCCCCAGAGGACTACCTAGCACAGATACGCAGTATTTT. Translation: CASSPRGLPSTDTQYF.

CDR3 region: CASSLGDRGSPTDTQYF. CDR3 nucleotides: TGTGCCAGCAGCTTAGGTGACAGAGGGAGTCCCACAGATACGCAGTATTTT. This chain links TRBV11-3 with TRBJ2-3; D may match TRBD1 or TRBD2 (5 bases each). This CDR3 is 17 amino acids long. V lost 1 base and J 2 bases, leaving 16 bases between the germline ends. Per the germline V gene, CDR1 is SGHNT and CDR2 is YENEEA.

This rearrangement joins TRBV18 to TRBJ2-3; 11 nucleotides agree with TRBD2. This CDR3 has 20 amino acids. Germline V gene data show CDR1 as KGHSH and CDR2 as LQKENI. V gave up 2 bases and J gave up 0 bases; unmatched junction bases: 13. CDR3 residues: CASSPNWASGRTPSTDTQYF. The CDR3 coding sequence is TGTGCCAGCTCACCAAACTGGGCTAGCGGGAGGACTCCTAGCACAGATACGCAGTATTTT. Looking up the rest from reference TRBV18 and TRBJ2-3 gives the full variable domain: NAGVMQNPRHLVRRRGQEARLRCSPMKGHSHVYWYRQLPEEGLKFMVYLQKENIIDESGMPKERFSAEFPKEGPSILRIQQVVRGDSAAYFCASSPNWASGRTPSTDTQYFGPGTRLTVL.

The chain links TRBV27 to TRBJ1-4; no definite D call. The V and J ends lost 6 bases and 0 bases respectively, with 11 bases between them. From germline, CDR1 is MNHEY and CDR2 SMNVEV (reference sequence). The CDR3 covers 15 residues. The CDR3 loop is CASRTVGATNEKLFF. CDR3 nucleotide sequence: TGTGCCAGCAGGACCGTCGGGGCAACTAATGAAAAACTGTTTTTT.

The rearrangement joins TRBV7-2 to TRBJ2-1, with D perhaps matching TRBD1 or TRBD2 (6 bases each). The V gene lost 5 bases and the J gene lost 5 bases, with 13 bases spanning the gap. Germline-derived CDR1 and CDR2 are SGHTA and FQGNSA. The CDR3 is made up of 14 amino acids. The CDR3 sequence is CASSRGTNDNEQFF. CDR3 nucleotide sequence: TGTGCCAGCAGCCGCGGGACAAACGACAATGAGCAGTTCTTC.

This rearrangement joins TRBV7-2 to TRBJ1-1; 7 bases are a match to TRBD1. Germline V gene sequence: CDR1 SGHTA, CDR2 FQGNSA. The CDR3 is 15 amino acids. Trimming at V came to 1 base and at J to 7 bases, leaving 9 bases not matched to a gene. For the CDR3, the DNA is TGTGCCAGCAGCTTAGTATTGATCCAGGGGGGTGAAGCTTTCTTT. It specifies CASSLVLIQGGEAFF.

The chain links TRBV11-2 to TRBJ2-1; perhaps TRBD1 as D (7 bases). V lost 1 base, J lost 4 bases, and 11 bases lay in between. The CDR3 is 15 residues long. Germline assignment: CDR1 SGHAT and CDR2 FQNNGV. CDR3 nucleotide sequence: TGTGCCAGCAGCTTAGGGGCAGGGGGGTACAATGAGCAGTTCTTC. Translated: CASSLGAGGYNEQFF.

The V gene is TRBV19, the J gene TRBJ1-5; perhaps TRBD1 as D (6 bases). The CDR3 consists of 14 residues. The germline V gene has CDR1 LNHDA and CDR2 SQIVND (reference sequence). V lost 8 bases to trimming and J lost 1 base, with 12 bases between them. In DNA, the CDR3 is TGTGCCAGTCAGGGGTTTAGGAGCAATCAGCCCCAGCATTTT. Amino acid sequence: CASQGFRSNQPQHF.

The chain is built from TRBV6-2 or TRBV6-3 and TRBJ2-5, with TRBD2 identical over 9 bases. CDR3 length equals 17 residues. The germline CDR1 and CDR2 sequences are MNHEY and SVGEGT. V lost 2 bases to trimming and J lost 0 bases; unmatched junction nucleotides: 7. The CDR3 bases are TGTGCCAGCAGTTACCTCCGTGCGGGGGGGTACCAAGAGACCCAGTACTTC. Translated, it gives CASSYLRAGGYQETQYF.

This sequence joins TRBV7-2 and TRBJ2-3; tentatively, D is TRBD2 (7 bases). Trimming took off 0 bases at V and 2 bases at J, with 21 bases between the two ends. The CDR3 spans 19 residues. From germline, CDR1 is SGHTA and CDR2 FQGNSA. The CDR3 loop reads CASSLAGVPRGPPTDTQYF. CDR3 sequence (DNA): TGTGCCAGCAGCTTAGCCGGAGTCCCGCGGGGGCCCCCCACAGATACGCAGTATTTT.

The rearrangement links TRBV6-5 to TRBJ2-1; D might be TRBD1 or TRBD2, each matching 5 bases. V dropped 6 bases and J dropped 4 bases, with 13 bases sitting between them. The CDR3 covers 14 residues. Germline V gives CDR1 MNHEY, CDR2 SVGAGI. CDR3 amino acids: CASRMGEIYNEQFF. The CDR3 region has the DNA TGTGCCAGCAGGATGGGGGAGATATACAATGAGCAGTTCTTC.

Points on this clone: One junction end disagrees with the germline gene, perhaps due to a read error. V and J are TRBV14 and TRBJ2-2; 8 nucleotides match TRBD1. Germline assignment: CDR1 SGHDN and CDR2 FVKESK. The length of the CDR3 is 15 residues. The CDR3 DNA follows: TGTGCCAGCAGCCAAGTGTCAGGGGGCAACGGGAAGCTGTTTTTT. It translates to CASSQVSGGNGKLFF.

The chain employs TRBV2 and TRBJ1-4; 8 nucleotides agree with TRBD1. Losses at the gene ends were 4 bases for V and 3 bases for J; bases not matched to a gene: 4. This CDR3 has 15 residues. In germline, CDR1 is SNHLY, CDR2 FYNNEI. CDR3 amino acids: CASSVQGAPNEKLFF. The CDR3 DNA follows: TGTGCCAGCAGTGTCCAGGGGGCTCCTAATGAAAAACTGTTTTTT.

This clone appeared once. This chain connects TRBV10-3 to TRBJ2-7; the D gene is possibly TRBD1 (6 bases). Germline CDR1 and CDR2: ENHRY and SYGVKD. The CDR3 runs 16 residues. V was clipped by 2 bases and J by 5 bases, with 19 bases between them. The CDR3 region is CAISEPPGGTTHEQYF. The CDR3 coding sequence is TGTGCCATCAGTGAGCCCCCGGGTGGGACAACACACGAGCAGTACTTC.

This clone was recorded a few times. The chain joins TRBV28 to TRBJ2-1, with 8 nucleotides matching TRBD1. Trimming removed 7 bases from V and 6 bases from J; junction bases left unmatched: 11. The V gene's germline CDR1 is MDHEN and CDR2 SYDVKM. This CDR3 comprises 15 residues. CDR3 amino acids: CASTQPGGKGNEQFF. The CDR3 DNA reads as TGTGCCAGCACACAACCAGGGGGCAAGGGCAATGAGCAGTTCTTC.

The V and J genes are TRBV5-8 and TRBJ2-4, with 7 positions matching TRBD1. This CDR3 spans 15 amino acids. Germline trimming cut 4 bases from V and 3 bases from J; bases unmatched to any gene: 7. Germline CDR1 SGHTS, CDR2 YDEGEE. The CDR3 spells CASSRDRRSKNIQYF. CDR3 nucleotides: TGTGCCAGCAGCCGGGACAGACGAAGCAAAAACATTCAGTACTTC. The whole variable domain, filled in from reference TRBV5-8 and TRBJ2-4, reads EAGVTQSPTHLIKTRGQQATLRCSPISGHTSVYWYQQALGLGLQFLLWYDEGEERNRGNFPPRFSGRQFPNYSSELNVNALELEDSALYLCASSRDRRSKNIQYFGAGTRLSVL.

CDR3 protein: CASSERGAVNYNEQFF. CDR3 coding DNA: TGTGCCAGCAGTGAACGTGGAGCAGTTAACTACAATGAGCAGTTCTTC. The V and J genes are TRBV25-1 and TRBJ2-1; D is ambiguous. Germline lookup yields CDR1 MGHDK and CDR2 SYGVNS. The CDR3 covers 16 residues. Trimming left V 2 bases short and J 3 bases short, with 14 bases between. Combining the CDR3 with reference TRBV25-1 and TRBJ2-1 gives the whole variable domain EADIYQTPRYLVIGTGKKITLECSQTMGHDKMYWYQQDPGMELHLIHYSYGVNSTEKGDLSSESTVSRIRTEHFPLTLESARPSHTSQYLCASSERGAVNYNEQFFGPGTRLTVL.

The chain combines TRBV28 with TRBJ1-2; no definite D call. Germline CDR1 MDHEN, CDR2 SYDVKM. The ends were cut back, 10 bases at V and 8 bases at J, with 17 bases in the middle. The length of the CDR3 is 12 residues. The CDR3 region has the DNA TGTGCCACGCATCGCGGAGGGAAGGGCTACACCTTC. It translates to CATHRGGKGYTF.

This clone showed up just a few times. The chain carries TRBV9 and TRBJ2-7; no clear D gene. Trimming shortened V by 0 bases and J by 0 bases, and 10 bases separated the two germline ends. Germline-derived CDR1 and CDR2 are SGDLS and YYNGEE. This CDR3 contains 15 residues. CDR3 coding DNA: TGTGCCAGCAGCGTAGAGGGCGGTCCCTCCTACGAGCAGTACTTC. Amino acid sequence: CASSVEGGPSYEQYF.

This clone was seen once. The chain joins TRBV5-4 to TRBJ2-3; TRBD2 agrees at 10 bases. Trimming took 4 bases from V and 4 from J; bases not matched to a gene: 6. From germline, CDR1 is SGHNT and CDR2 YYREEE (reference sequence). The CDR3 runs 15 residues. Written as DNA, the CDR3 is TGTGCCAGCAGCCCGGAGACTAGCGGGCCAGATACGCAGTATTTT. Amino acids: CASSPETSGPDTQYF.

This clone was counted only a few times. V is TRBV7-2 and J is TRBJ2-1; no firm D call. Trimming stripped 7 bases from V and 7 bases from J, with 11 bases between. This CDR3 has 12 residues. Germline V gene sequence: CDR1 SGHTA, CDR2 FQGNSA. Written as DNA, the CDR3 is TGTGCCAGCACCCTGAGTGGGAATGAGCAGTTCTTC. Its protein product is CASTLSGNEQFF.